A selection of T cell receptor beta chains follows, all from one sample in a study of cytomegalovirus exposure and HLA in healthy donors. The data were produced by immunoSEQ multiplex PCR, yet TCRdb's version contains in-frame clones alone and is incomplete. The top ten hold 2.7% of the sample, which has roughly 220,000 clones, 82% seen once. Sequencing used PBMCs. The receptor set was obtained from a woman between 35 and 50 years old in good health and CMV-seronegative. The CDR3 runs from the conserved cysteine through the conserved F or W. A D gene is named only where the DNA matches it firmly. Size values are once, few and many counts, or a class for expanded clones, and some rows have none.

clone_size: few; j_call: TRBJ1-5; v_call: TRBV7-9; d_call: TRBD1; cdr3_nt: TGTGCCAGCAGCGTGGCAGGGGGGCAGCCCCAGCATTTT; cdr3_aa: CASSVAGGQPQHF
clone_size: -; j_call: TRBJ1-4; v_call: TRBV5-6; d_call: TRBD1; cdr3_nt: TGTGCCAGCAGCTTGGGGACAGGGGTTGAAAAACTGTTTTTT; cdr3_aa: CASSLGTGVEKLFF
clone_size: -; j_call: TRBJ1-1; v_call: TRBV27; d_call: -; cdr3_nt: TGTGCCAGCAGTTTTACAGTGATCTCCACTGAAGCTTTCTTT; cdr3_aa: CASSFTVISTEAFF
clone_size: -; j_call: TRBJ2-1; v_call: TRBV5-1; d_call: TRBD2; cdr3_nt: TGCGCCAGCAGCTCGTCTCCGGGACTAGCGGGCCCCAATGAGCAGTTCTTC; cdr3_aa: CASSSSPGLAGPNEQFF
clone_size: -; j_call: TRBJ1-4; v_call: TRBV6-1; d_call: TRBD1; cdr3_nt: TGTGCCAGCAGTGGACAGGGGGCGGGGGGATCTAATGAAAAACTGTTTTTT; cdr3_aa: CASSGQGAGGSNEKLFF
clone_size: -; j_call: TRBJ2-2; v_call: TRBV19; d_call: -; cdr3_nt: TGTGCCAGTAGTCCGTCACACCCCGGGGAGCTGTTTTTT; cdr3_aa: CASSPSHPGELFF
clone_size: once; j_call: TRBJ2-3; v_call: TRBV10-3; d_call: TRBD1; cdr3_nt: TGTGCCATCAGTGAGCGGACAGGGGGCAATACGCAGTATTTT; cdr3_aa: CAISERTGGNTQYF
clone_size: -; j_call: TRBJ2-2; v_call: TRBV5-1; d_call: -; cdr3_nt: TGCGCCAGCAGCTTACTAACCCCAAGCACCGGGGAGCTGTTTTTT; cdr3_aa: CASSLLTPSTGELFF
clone_size: -; j_call: TRBJ1-2; v_call: TRBV11-2; d_call: TRBD1; cdr3_nt: TGTGCCAGCAGCCCGACAGGGGGTGGCTACACCTTC; cdr3_aa: CASSPTGGGYTF
clone_size: -; j_call: TRBJ2-1; v_call: TRBV9; d_call: -; cdr3_nt: TGTGCCAGCAGCGTAGATGCGGATCCTCGAGGTGAGCAGTTCTTC; cdr3_aa: CASSVDADPRGEQFF
clone_size: -; j_call: TRBJ2-5; v_call: TRBV5-1; d_call: TRBD2; cdr3_nt: TGCGCCAGCAGCTTGGGCGGGACTAGCGGGAGTGGAGAGACCCAGTACTTC; cdr3_aa: CASSLGGTSGSGETQYF
clone_size: -; j_call: TRBJ2-1; v_call: TRBV5-6; d_call: TRBD2; cdr3_nt: TGTGCCAGCAGCCCAGGACTAGCGGGGACCCCTGAGGATGAGCAGTTCTTC; cdr3_aa: CASSPGLAGTPEDEQFF
clone_size: few; j_call: TRBJ1-2; v_call: TRBV5-4; d_call: TRBD1; cdr3_nt: TGTGCCAGCAGCGCCGGGACAGATCATGGCTACACCTTC; cdr3_aa: CASSAGTDHGYTF
clone_size: -; j_call: TRBJ2-7; v_call: TRBV28; d_call: -; cdr3_nt: TGTGCCAGCAGTCTCCTCTCCAGAAACCCCTACGAGCAGTACTTC; cdr3_aa: CASSLLSRNPYEQYF
clone_size: -; j_call: TRBJ1-4; v_call: TRBV7-2; d_call: TRBD1; cdr3_nt: TGTGCCAGCAGCTTTCGGACAGGGAATGAAAAACTGTTTTTT; cdr3_aa: CASSFRTGNEKLFF
clone_size: medium-sized; j_call: TRBJ1-6; v_call: TRBV4-2; d_call: -; cdr3_nt: TGTGCCAGCAGCCGATTCCAGAAGGAGGGGAGGAAAAATTCACCCCTCCACTTT; cdr3_aa: CASSRFQKEGRKNSPLHF
clone_size: -; j_call: TRBJ1-4; v_call: TRBV10-3; d_call: -; cdr3_nt: TGTGCCATCAGGGGCCGTAGTAATGAAAAACTGTTTTTT; cdr3_aa: CAIRGRSNEKLFF
clone_size: -; j_call: TRBJ2-2; v_call: TRBV5-4; d_call: TRBD2; cdr3_nt: TGTGCCAGCAGCTCGGGAGGGGTTCTTGGGCGGACCGGGGAGCTGTTTTTT; cdr3_aa: CASSSGGVLGRTGELFF
clone_size: -; j_call: TRBJ2-2; v_call: TRBV5-1; d_call: TRBD1; cdr3_nt: TGCGCCAGCAGCCTCGGGACAGCTAACACCGGGGAGCTGTTTTTT; cdr3_aa: CASSLGTANTGELFF
clone_size: -; j_call: TRBJ2-1; v_call: TRBV7-3; d_call: TRBD2; cdr3_nt: TGTGCCAGCAGCTTGATACTAGCGGGACTTCATGAGCAGTTCTTC; cdr3_aa: CASSLILAGLHEQFF
clone_size: -; j_call: TRBJ2-7; v_call: TRBV13; d_call: TRBD2; cdr3_nt: TGTGCCAGCAGCATCACTAGCGGGGCATCCTACGAGCAGTACTTC; cdr3_aa: CASSITSGASYEQYF
clone_size: -; j_call: TRBJ1-3; v_call: TRBV5-4; d_call: TRBD1; cdr3_nt: TGTGCCAGCAGCTCTTCCGGGACAGGTGGGATAATTGGAAACACCATATATTTT; cdr3_aa: CASSSSGTGGIIGNTIYF